Here is one T cell receptor beta chain with its context. Its matching antigen is unknown. The data are from a study of PD-1 blockade in classical Hodgkin lymphoma. Findings of the study overall: Patients starting nivolumab less than 1 year after ASCT had lower diversity and were excluded from later analyses. Baseline diversity resembling that of newly diagnosed patients was seen in complete responders. Compared with baseline, CD4+ but not CD8+ TCR diversity had risen significantly by C4D1. Relapsed/refractory patients reportedly had the lowest baseline TCR diversity, below newly diagnosed patients, who were below healthy donors.

Each patient experienced a relapse that followed autologous stem cell transplantation, and brentuximab vedotin exposure varied. The CDR3 contains 16 residues. Germline V gene lookup returns CDR1 SGHTA and CDR2 FQGTGA. J was trimmed by 9 bases and V by 3 bases; bases with no gene match: 10. TCRdb's copy holds only in-frame clones and misses some; the assay was immunoSEQ multiplex PCR. The sample holds about 40,000 clones; approximately 64% are singletons and the top ten take less than 4%. The source of this sequence is a human donor with classical Hodgkin lymphoma. This material consisted of peripheral blood mononuclear cells (PBMCs), taken at baseline. V gene TRBV7-3 combines with J gene TRBJ2-1, with TRBD1 identical over 11 bases. DNA of the CDR3: TGTGCCAGCAGCTTCCTAGTCGGGACAGGGGGGACTGAGCAGTTCTTC. Translation: CASSFLVGTGGTEQFF.